This T cell receptor (beta chain) stems from a study of stem cell transplantation in POMP-related autoinflammatory disease. Study in general: Impaired MHC class I-dependent CD8+ differentiation was hypothesized from defective thymoproteasomes. Pre-transplant patients had naive-skewed CD4+ T cells and few CD8+ T cells.

The CDR3 is 14 residues long. V was trimmed by 1 base and J by 0 bases, leaving 6 bases between them. Per germline, CDR1 MDHEN and CDR2 SYDVKM. Study-wide points: In patients with PRAID, every analyzed T-cell subset tended to show lower diversity and higher clonality. In PRAID patients, the number of distinct TRB V-J gene pairings was restricted.

As to this clone: Its specificity is not known.

Prominent immunodeficiency with autoinflammation defined PRAID. TCRdb's copy holds only in-frame clones and misses some; the assay was immunoSEQ multiplex PCR. The repertoire includes around 9,700 clones, approximately 93% of them detected once, and roughly 3% sits in the top ten. Source: CD8+ T cells from PBMCs, taken before stem cell transplantation. This chain uses TRBV28 with TRBJ2-5; unclear D gene. The sequence came from a human donor with POMP-related autoinflammation and immune dysregulation (PRAID). The CDR3 is CASSLFGNQETQYF. CDR3 DNA sequence: TGTGCCAGCAGTTTATTCGGCAACCAAGAGACCCAGTACTTC.